One sample yielded the 32 T cell receptor beta chains listed below, sequenced in a study of shared T cell receptors in the human thymus. Produced via immunoSEQ multiplex PCR; TCRdb's table is partial and in-frame only. The sample has about 660,000 clones, 70% to 90% seen once. The sample also formed part of further work on human thymus T cells.

The source material was thymocytes. The receptors stem from a boy younger than two with a congenital heart defect.

The gene calls are TRBV15 and TRBJ2-1, with 7 nucleotides matching TRBD2. V shed 2 bases and J 7 bases; nucleotides not matched to a gene: 14. In germline, CDR1 is LNHNV, CDR2 YYDKDF (reference sequence). The CDR3 loop spans 17 amino acids. The CDR3: CATSRFPPAGVGNEQFF. DNA for the CDR3: TGTGCCACCAGCAGATTTCCCCCGGCGGGAGTCGGGAATGAGCAGTTCTTC.

The genes are TRBV4-1 and TRBJ2-7; 9 bases line up with TRBD2. J gave up 3 bases and V 1 base, and 4 bases lay outside the gene matches. The CDR3 extends over 15 amino acids. Germline lookup yields CDR1 MGHRA and CDR2 YSYEKL. The CDR3 DNA follows: TGCGCCAGCAGCCAAGGAGAAGCGGGAGGCTACGAGCAGTACTTC. Amino acids: CASSQGEAGGYEQYF.

This clone was found once. The V gene is TRBV19, the J gene TRBJ2-5, with 11 bases fitting TRBD1. Per the germline V gene, CDR1 is LNHDA and CDR2 is SQIVND (reference sequence). The CDR3 is made up of 17 amino acids. V lost 5 bases and J lost 4; bases outside the gene matches: 12. CDR3 region: CASSLTYEGQGGETQYF. The CDR3 DNA reads as TGTGCCAGTAGTCTCACTTATGAGGGACAGGGGGGAGAGACCCAGTACTTC.

CDR3 residues: CASSGAGASYEQYF. The CDR3 region has the DNA TGTGCCAGCAGTGGAGCGGGAGCTTCCTACGAGCAGTACTTC. The chain joins TRBV25-1 to TRBJ2-7; 8 bases line up with TRBD2. CDR1 MGHDK and CDR2 SYGVNS come from the germline V gene. The V segment lost 4 bases and the J segment 1 base; nucleotides outside the gene matches: 3. The CDR3 has 14 amino acids.

The chain employs TRBV11-2 and TRBJ1-1; 7 positions match TRBD1. Trimming cost V 0 bases and J 1 base; bases outside gene matches: 11. This CDR3 spans 18 amino acids. The V gene's germline CDR1 is SGHAT and CDR2 FQNNGV. CDR3 residues: CASSLDPRRGRGNTEAFF. The CDR3 bases are TGTGCCAGCAGCTTAGATCCTCGTAGGGGGCGCGGGAACACTGAAGCTTTCTTT.

About this clone itself: Within the sample, other DNA sequences also encode this same CDR3. The CDR3 sequence: CASSGSGSSYNEQFF. DNA of the CDR3: TGTGCCAGCAGTGGTAGCGGGAGCTCCTACAATGAGCAGTTCTTC. The V call is TRBV27, the J call TRBJ2-1; 9 bases are shared with TRBD2. Germline loops: CDR1 MNHEY, CDR2 SMNVEV (reference sequence). This CDR3 spans 15 amino acids. Losses at the gene ends were 5 bases for V and 0 bases for J; bases not matched to a gene: 2.

The chain uses TRBV20-1 and TRBJ2-7; D ambiguous. The CDR3 spans 11 residues. V lost 6 bases and J 4 bases, leaving 10 bases between the germline ends. The germline V gene has CDR1 DFQATT and CDR2 SNEGSKA (reference sequence). CDR3 residues: CSATYQYEQYF. CDR3 bases: TGCAGTGCCACGTATCAGTACGAGCAGTACTTC.

The J gene is TRBJ1-1, the V gene TRBV4-2; TRBD1 might be the D (6 bases). The CDR3 extends over 17 amino acids. Germline-derived CDR1 and CDR2 are LGHNA and YNFKEQ. V lost 1 base to trimming and J lost 4 bases, with 19 bases between them. The CDR3 is CASSQVPRTGWGTEAFF. The DNA for the CDR3 is TGTGCCAGCAGCCAAGTACCCCGCACAGGGTGGGGCACTGAAGCTTTCTTT.

The chain recombines TRBV30 with TRBJ1-1; no clear D gene. V was clipped by 5 bases and J by 3 bases, with 7 bases between them. The germline CDR1 and CDR2 sequences are GTSNPN and SVGIG (reference sequence). The CDR3 extends over 11 amino acids. CDR3 in amino acids: CAWLGDTEAFF. CDR3 in DNA: TGTGCCTGGCTAGGAGACACTGAAGCTTTCTTT.

The chain links TRBV5-1 to TRBJ2-3; 12 bases map to TRBD2. Germline V CDR1 and CDR2: SGHRS, YFSETQ. V lost 5 bases and J lost 4; bases outside the gene matches: 14. The CDR3 runs 18 residues. In DNA form, the CDR3 reads TGCGCCAGCAGAGAGGGACTAGCGGGTTGGGGGAGGGCAGATACGCAGTATTTT. Translation: CASREGLAGWGRADTQYF.

CDR3 region: CASSSGTPGEQYF. CDR3 sequence (DNA): TGCGCCAGCAGCTCCGGGACTCCGGGGGAGCAGTACTTC. The chain employs TRBV5-1 and TRBJ2-5, with D perhaps matching TRBD2 (6 bases). Trimming took off 3 bases at V and 11 bases at J, with 17 bases between the two ends. Germline V gene lookup returns CDR1 SGHRS and CDR2 YFSETQ. CDR3 length: 13 residues.

The chain joins TRBV7-2 to TRBJ2-5; 11 nucleotides align to TRBD2. V lost 0 bases and J lost 4; bases outside the gene matches: 7. The germline CDR1 and CDR2 sequences are SGHTA and FQGNSA. There are 17 residues in the CDR3. The CDR3 DNA sequence: TGTGCCAGCAGCTTAGCACTAGCGGGAGAAGGTGGAGAGACCCAGTACTTC. The encoded protein is CASSLALAGEGGETQYF. Full variable domain (outside the CDR3, taken from reference TRBV7-2 and TRBJ2-5): GAGVSQSPSNKVTEKGKDVELRCDPISGHTALYWYRQSLGQGLEFLIYFQGNSAPDKSGLPSDRFSAERTGGSVSTLTIQRTQQEDSAVYLCASSLALAGEGGETQYFGPGTRLLVL.

The V call is TRBV5-6, the J call TRBJ2-5; 14 bases fit TRBD2. Germline V gives CDR1 SGHDT, CDR2 YYEEEE. The ends lost 3 bases at V and 2 bases at J; junction bases unmatched: 9. The CDR3 sequence is 18 residues long. CDR3 coding DNA: TGTGCCAGCAGCTGCAGGGGGACTAGCGGGAGACGTCAAGAGACCCAGTACTTC. This sequence encodes CASSCRGTSGRRQETQYF. The whole variable domain, filled in from reference TRBV5-6 and TRBJ2-5, reads DAGVTQSPTHLIKTRGQQVTLRCSPKSGHDTVSWYQQALGQGPQFIFQYYEEEERQRGNFPDRFSGHQFPNYSSELNVNALLLGDSALYLCASSCRGTSGRRQETQYFGPGTRLLVL.

The V and J genes are TRBV5-1 and TRBJ2-5, with D perhaps matching TRBD2 (6 bases). CDR3 size: 13 residues. V dropped 5 bases and J dropped 3 bases, with 11 bases sitting between them. Per germline, CDR1 SGHRS and CDR2 YFSETQ. This CDR3 is CASRRTSKETQYF. In nucleotides, the CDR3 is TGCGCCAGCAGACGAACTAGCAAAGAGACCCAGTACTTC. The full variable domain, its missing parts supplied by reference TRBV5-1 and TRBJ2-5, is KAGVTQTPRYLIKTRGQQVTLSCSPISGHRSVSWYQQTPGQGLQFLFEYFSETQRNKGNFPGRFSGRQFSNSRSEMNVSTLELGDSALYLCASRRTSKETQYFGPGTRLLVL.

This chain uses TRBV5-1 with TRBJ2-5; 14 nucleotides align to TRBD2. With V trimmed by 0 bases and J by 4 bases, 5 bases remained unmatched. The CDR3 spans 17 residues. The germline V gene encodes CDR1 SGHRS and CDR2 YFSETQ. CDR3 sequence: CASSLGGLAGEAETQYF. The CDR3 coding sequence is TGCGCCAGCAGCTTGGGGGGACTAGCGGGAGAAGCAGAGACCCAGTACTTC.

CDR3 sequence: CATSREIIDGYTF. The CDR3 region has the DNA TGTGCCACCAGCAGAGAGATAATAGATGGCTACACCTTC. V gene TRBV15 combines with J gene TRBJ1-2, with D uncertain. The CDR3 totals 13 residues. The germline V gene encodes CDR1 LNHNV and CDR2 YYDKDF (reference sequence). V lost 0 bases to trimming and J lost 6 bases, with 8 bases between them.

The J gene is TRBJ2-7, the V gene TRBV15; D remains ambiguous. Germline CDR1 reads LNHNV; CDR2 reads YYDKDF (reference sequence). V lost 0 bases to trimming and J lost 6 bases, with 15 bases between them. This CDR3 region has 15 residues. CDR3: CATSREVDLVCEQYF. CDR3 nucleotides: TGTGCCACCAGCAGAGAGGTTGACTTGGTTTGCGAGCAGTACTTC. The variable domain in full, with the rest retrieved from reference TRBV15 and TRBJ2-7, is DAMVIQNPRYQVTQFGKPVTLSCSQTLNHNVMYWYQQKSSQAPKLLFHYYDKDFNNEADTPDNFQSRRPNTSFCFLDIRSPGLGDTAMYLCATSREVDLVCEQYFGPGTRLTVT.

CDR3 DNA sequence: TGTGCCAGCAGCTACTGGGGGAGCGGGAGAGGCTCCTACAATGAGCAGTTCTTC. Translating it yields CASSYWGSGRGSYNEQFF. The chain couples TRBV7-3 to TRBJ2-1; 8 bases match TRBD2. The germline gives CDR1 SGHTA, CDR2 FQGTGA. Trimming cost V 4 bases and J 0 bases; bases outside gene matches: 11. This CDR3 contains 18 residues.

Details on this clone: The germline gene is not matched at one end of the junction; a read error may be the cause. The rearrangement joins TRBV29-1 to TRBJ2-1; 7 nucleotides line up with TRBD2. The length of the CDR3 is 16 residues. The germline gives CDR1 SQVTM, CDR2 ANQGSEA. The CDR3 here is CSLTWGGRYAHNKQFF. The CDR3 DNA follows: TGCAGCCTCACTTGGGGCGGGAGATATGCCCACAATAAGCAGTTCTTC.

V usage is TRBV4-1 and J usage is TRBJ2-1; 7 nucleotides align to TRBD2. This CDR3 region has 13 residues. Germline CDR1 reads MGHRA; CDR2 reads YSYEKL. Unmatched junction bases numbered 3, after V lost 0 bases and J lost 10 bases. This CDR3 reads CASSQDWTREQFF. The CDR3 DNA reads TGCGCCAGCAGCCAAGATTGGACTAGAGAGCAGTTCTTC.

The chain joins TRBV14 to TRBJ2-7, with unresolved D. Germline CDR1 and CDR2: SGHDN and FVKESK. The V end was cut by 3 bases, the J end by 6 bases, with 15 bases between. This CDR3 is 14 amino acids long. The CDR3 DNA reads as TGTGCCAGCAGCCATCCTACGACTCCCGGCGAGCAGTACTTC. Translated, it gives CASSHPTTPGEQYF. Full variable domain (rest looked up from reference TRBV14 and TRBJ2-7): EAGVTQFPSHSVIEKGQTVTLRCDPISGHDNLYWYRRVMGKEIKFLLHFVKESKQDESGMPNNRFLAERTGGTYSTLKVQPAELEDSGVYFCASSHPTTPGEQYFGPGTRLTVT.

The sample holds one count of this clone. The V gene is TRBV5-4, the J gene TRBJ1-2; 8 bases match TRBD1. J was trimmed by 2 bases and V by 0 bases; bases with no gene match: 3. Per germline, CDR1 SGHNT and CDR2 YYREEE (reference sequence). The CDR3 has 15 amino acids. CDR3 coding DNA: TGTGCCAGCAGCTTGGACCGGGACAGGAACTATGGCTACACCTTC. It encodes CASSLDRDRNYGYTF.

The chain employs TRBV6-1 and TRBJ2-7; tentatively, D is TRBD1 (7 bases). Per germline, CDR1 MNHNS and CDR2 SASEGT. The CDR3 length is 13 residues. V lost 8 bases, J lost 3 bases, and 14 bases lay in between. CDR3 DNA: TGTGCCAGCCGGAGGGGGCCAGACTACGAGCAGTACTTC. Translating gives CASRRGPDYEQYF.

The chain is built from TRBV25-1 and TRBJ1-4; TRBD1 is a possible D gene (6 bases). Trimming cost V 6 bases and J 1 base, with 9 bases left between them. This CDR3 comprises 14 residues. CDR1 and CDR2 (germline): MGHDK, SYGVNS. DNA of the CDR3: TGTGCCAGCAGCACGACAGGAACTAATGAAAAACTGTTTTTT. It encodes CASSTTGTNEKLFF. Using reference TRBV25-1 and TRBJ1-4 for the parts outside the CDR3, the full variable domain is EADIYQTPRYLVIGTGKKITLECSQTMGHDKMYWYQQDPGMELHLIHYSYGVNSTEKGDLSSESTVSRIRTEHFPLTLESARPSHTSQYLCASSTTGTNEKLFFGSGTQLSVL.

V is TRBV28 and J is TRBJ2-7; TRBD2 matches 14 bases. This CDR3 is 16 amino acids long. CDR1 is MDHEN, CDR2 SYDVKM, per germline. V gave up 6 bases and J gave up 3 bases; unmatched junction bases: 7. CDR3 region: CASRRLGLAGGYEQYF. CDR3 DNA sequence: TGTGCCAGCAGGCGACTCGGACTAGCGGGAGGCTACGAGCAGTACTTC.

This clone turned up a few times. J is TRBJ1-1 and V is TRBV30, with D unresolved. The germline V and J ends were trimmed by 7 bases and 3 bases, with 9 bases remaining between them. There are 11 residues in the CDR3. Germline V CDR1 and CDR2: GTSNPN, SVGIG (reference sequence). CDR3 sequence (DNA): TGTGCCTTATGGCTTGACACTGAAGCTTTCTTT. Protein: CALWLDTEAFF.

The V gene is TRBV2, the J gene TRBJ2-7; 8 positions match TRBD2. After removal of 2 bases from V and 2 bases from J, the junction contained 5 bases not matched to a gene. The CDR3 runs 15 residues. Germline V gene sequence: CDR1 SNHLY, CDR2 FYNNEI. CDR3 nucleotides: TGTGCCAGCAGTGAATCGCGGGAGGTCCCCTACGAGCAGTACTTC. Protein sequence: CASSESREVPYEQYF.

The J gene is TRBJ2-7, the V gene TRBV11-2, with D tentatively TRBD1 (6 bases). This CDR3 comprises 19 residues. CDR1 is SGHAT and CDR2 is FQNNGV in the germline V gene. V shed 3 bases and J shed 2 bases, with 26 bases lying between them. In nucleotides, the CDR3 is TGTGCCAGCAGCTTCATACCCTCGCTTAGAGGACAGACTCCCTACGAGCAGTACTTC. Encoded protein: CASSFIPSLRGQTPYEQYF. Looking up the rest from reference TRBV11-2 and TRBJ2-7 gives the full variable domain: EAGVAQSPRYKIIEKRQSVAFWCNPISGHATLYWYQQILGQGPKLLIQFQNNGVVDDSQLPKDRFSAERLKGVDSTLKIQPAKLEDSAVYLCASSFIPSLRGQTPYEQYFGPGTRLTVT.

The chain recombines TRBV30 with TRBJ2-3, with TRBD2 as a possible D gene (6 bases). CDR3 length equals 15 residues. Germline loops: CDR1 GTSNPN, CDR2 SVGIG (reference sequence). The V end was cut by 0 bases, the J end by 2 bases, with 12 bases between. The DNA of the CDR3 is TGTGCCTGGAGTGTGCAGGGACTCTTCACAGATACGCAGTATTTT. It specifies CAWSVQGLFTDTQYF.

The J gene is TRBJ1-2, the V gene TRBV7-2; 7 nucleotides align to TRBD1. This CDR3 region has 12 residues. The V and J ends lost 5 bases and 6 bases, in that order; junction bases with no gene match: 3. Germline V CDR1 and CDR2: SGHTA, FQGNSA. CDR3: CASSKTGNGYTF. In DNA, the CDR3 is TGTGCCAGCAGCAAGACAGGGAATGGCTACACCTTC.

The chain recombines TRBV30 with TRBJ2-1; perhaps TRBD2 as D (7 bases). The germline V gene encodes CDR1 GTSNPN and CDR2 SVGIG (reference sequence). The CDR3 spans 19 residues. Trimming pared 1 base from V and 0 bases from J, leaving 22 bases between. DNA of the CDR3: TGTGCCTGGAGTGCGCTCAAGGGGGGCGGGGGAAGCTCCTACAATGAGCAGTTCTTC. It yields the protein CAWSALKGGGGSSYNEQFF.

As DNA, the CDR3 is TGCGCCAGCAGCTTTTTCCCAGCGGGGACCTTAGGTGAGCAGTTCTTC. This gives the protein CASSFFPAGTLGEQFF. This chain uses TRBV5-1 with TRBJ2-1; the match to TRBD2 covers 7 bases. The CDR3 sequence is 16 residues long. V lost 2 bases and J lost 9; bases outside the gene matches: 14. CDR1 SGHRS and CDR2 YFSETQ come from the germline V gene.